The 13 T cell receptor beta chains in this list originate from one sample, sequenced in a study of cytomegalovirus exposure and HLA in healthy donors. The data were produced by immunoSEQ multiplex PCR, yet TCRdb's version contains in-frame clones alone and is incomplete. The sample includes more than 300,000 clones, around 86% seen only once; the top ten take 0.83%. The specimen sequenced was PBMCs. Source of these receptors: a woman aged 18-30 years in good health and CMV-seronegative.

This chain connects TRBV27 to TRBJ2-2; D is possibly TRBD2 (5 bases). This CDR3 is built from 12 residues. Per germline, CDR1 MNHEY and CDR2 SMNVEV (reference sequence). V was clipped by 3 bases and J by 11 bases, with 10 bases between them. The CDR3 bases are TGTGCCAGCAGTTTCCCTAGCAAAGAGCTGTTTTTT. Translated, it gives CASSFPSKELFF.

The rearrangement links TRBV9 to TRBJ2-1; 7 positions match TRBD2. Germline CDR1 reads SGDLS; CDR2 reads YYNGEE. The CDR3 is 18 residues long. With 0 bases clipped from V and 4 bases from J, the junction kept 13 bases outside the gene matches. CDR3 protein: CASSVGRSLLAAYNEQFF. Written as DNA, the CDR3 is TGTGCCAGCAGCGTAGGAAGGTCCCTCCTAGCGGCTTACAATGAGCAGTTCTTC.

The V gene is TRBV9, the J gene TRBJ1-1; 7 positions agree with TRBD1. The trim removed 4 bases at V and 0 bases at J, leaving 3 bases unmatched. The CDR3 spans 14 residues. Germline lookup yields CDR1 SGDLS and CDR2 YYNGEE. The CDR3: CASSRTGMNTEAFF. The CDR3 DNA reads TGTGCCAGCAGCCGGACAGGCATGAACACTGAAGCTTTCTTT.

The V call is TRBV7-9, the J call TRBJ1-1, with D unresolved. V gave up 6 bases and J gave up 0 bases, with 11 bases separating them. The CDR3 is 14 residues long. The germline CDR1 and CDR2 sequences are SEHNR and FQNEAQ (reference sequence). For the CDR3, the DNA is TGTGCCAGCAGGGCACCCTCCATGAACACTGAAGCTTTCTTT. This codes for CASRAPSMNTEAFF.

The table lists this clone with a few counts. The rearrangement uses TRBV12-5 and TRBJ1-2, with TRBD1 identical over 7 bases. Trimming took 3 bases from V and 4 from J; bases not matched to a gene: 11. In germline, CDR1 is LGHNT, CDR2 FRNRAP. CDR3 length: 16 amino acids. CDR3 sequence reads: CASGLDRQGLVYGYTF. DNA of the CDR3: TGTGCTAGTGGTTTAGACCGACAGGGATTGGTCTATGGCTACACCTTC.

This chain links TRBV27 with TRBJ2-7; TRBD1 might be the D (6 bases). The V end was cut by 4 bases, the J end by 0 bases, with 7 bases between. The CDR3 totals 13 residues. Germline loops: CDR1 MNHEY, CDR2 SMNVEV (reference sequence). The CDR3 here is CASSWTVSYEQYF. DNA for the CDR3: TGTGCCAGCAGTTGGACAGTCTCCTACGAGCAGTACTTC.

The chain recombines TRBV28 with TRBJ1-2, with 9 bases lining up with TRBD1. This CDR3 contains 15 residues. Germline CDR1 and CDR2: MDHEN and SYDVKM. With V trimmed by 8 bases and J by 8 bases, 15 bases remained unmatched. The CDR3 nucleotides are TGTGCCAGCTATGTACCGGGACAGGGAGGGAAGGGCTACACCTTC. This sequence encodes CASYVPGQGGKGYTF.

The chain carries TRBV29-1 and TRBJ2-1; 13 bases fit TRBD2. Germline values: CDR1 SQVTM, CDR2 ANQGSEA. V lost 5 bases to trimming and J lost 1 base; unmatched junction nucleotides: 23. The CDR3 runs 22 residues. CDR3 coding DNA: TGCAGCGTTCAGGGACAGCCTCCGGGACTAGCGGGAAACTCGGGATCCTACAATGAGCAGTTCTTC. Amino acids: CSVQGQPPGLAGNSGSYNEQFF.

The rearrangement joins TRBV14 to TRBJ2-1; 15 bases map to TRBD2. Germline V gene lookup returns CDR1 SGHDN and CDR2 FVKESK. The CDR3 totals 15 residues. J was trimmed by 9 bases and V by 3 bases; bases with no gene match: 3. CDR3 bases: TGTGCCAGCAGCCACGGGACTAGCGGGAGGAGTGAGCAGTTCTTC. Amino acids: CASSHGTSGRSEQFF.

The chain recombines TRBV28 with TRBJ1-5; a weak D match, TRBD1 (5 bases). The germline V and J ends were trimmed by 6 bases and 0 bases, with 18 bases remaining between them. This CDR3 region has 17 residues. Germline-derived CDR1 and CDR2 are MDHEN and SYDVKM. CDR3 sequence reads: CASRGLGAPYSNQPQHF. DNA of the CDR3: TGTGCCAGCAGGGGGCTAGGGGCTCCTTATAGCAATCAGCCCCAGCATTTT. The variable domain in full, with the rest retrieved from reference TRBV28 and TRBJ1-5, is DVKVTQSSRYLVKRTGEKVFLECVQDMDHENMFWYRQDPGLGLRLIYFSYDVKMKEKGDIPEGYSVSREKKERFSLILESASTNQTSMYLCASRGLGAPYSNQPQHFGDGTRLSIL.

In its sample, this clone was seen once. The chain is built from TRBV4-1 and TRBJ2-7, with 13 bases aligning to TRBD2. This CDR3 has 19 amino acids. Germline-derived CDR1 and CDR2 are MGHRA and YSYEKL. The J segment lost 3 bases and the V segment lost 4 bases, leaving 15 bases of the junction unmatched. This CDR3 is CASSPLGLAGPSRDYEQYF. The CDR3 nucleotides are TGCGCCAGCAGCCCCTTGGGACTAGCGGGACCCTCCCGCGACTACGAGCAGTACTTC.

The CDR3 coding sequence is TGCGCCAGCAGCTTACCCCCCTCGGGTTTGGACTACGAGCAGTACTTC. Protein: CASSLPPSGLDYEQYF. The chain links TRBV5-1 to TRBJ2-7; D gene ambiguous. This CDR3 has 16 residues. V shed 2 bases and J shed 3 bases, with 18 bases lying between them. CDR1 SGHRS and CDR2 YFSETQ come from the germline V gene.

This clone was picked up one time. V gene TRBV2 combines with J gene TRBJ1-3; the D is unclear. Per the germline V gene, CDR1 is SNHLY and CDR2 is FYNNEI. The V and J ends lost 11 bases and 0 bases respectively, with 14 bases between them. The CDR3 covers 14 residues. CDR3 nucleotides: TGTGCCGAGTTGTCCTTGAGCTCTGGAAACACCATATATTTT. Residues: CAELSLSSGNTIYF.